This TCR beta chain derives from a study of cytomegalovirus exposure and HLA in healthy donors. Overall study findings and caveats: Both high specificity and high sensitivity reportedly marked the classifier's diagnosis of cytomegalovirus status. In an earlier analysis, productive rearrangement rates for most beta V segments clustered near 87% or 30%. The HLA-A and HLA-B alleles of most subjects were reportedly predicted accurately from TCR beta sequences.

A multiplex PCR was run with 60 Vbeta primers and 13 Jbeta primers. Data came from immunoSEQ multiplex PCR; TCRdb stores just in-frame clones and leaves some out. The sample records about 160,000 clones, more than 75% being singletons. Germline V gene lookup returns CDR1 LNHDA and CDR2 SQIVND (reference sequence). The CDR3 runs to 13 residues. The V gene end was trimmed by 7 bases and the J gene end by 1 base; junction bases not matched to a gene: 2. A word on this clone: Its antigen remains unknown.

Sequenced sample: PBMCs. The rearrangement links TRBV19 to TRBJ1-1, with TRBD1 matching 8 bases. The source of this sequence is a man aged 18 to 35 in good health and CMV-seropositive. CDR3 bases: TGTGCCAGTACCGACAGGGGGAACACTGAAGCTTTCTTT. This sequence encodes CASTDRGNTEAFF.